This T cell receptor beta chain was captured by sequencing in a study of early T cells in non-severe SARS-CoV-2 infection. Across the whole study: Sequencing was performed on bulk RNA from unsorted whole blood, leaving chains unpaired.

Deletions cut 5 bases from V and 5 bases from J, with 15 bases between. Germline V CDR1 and CDR2: SEHNR, FQNEAQ (reference sequence). CDR3 size: 14 residues. General study results and limits: Database matching using VDJdb favored anti-spike CD8 responses, with private and CD4 specificities left missing.

Separate cDNA molecules each had unique molecular identifiers attached to them. TCRdb used MiXCR to reprocess the 5' RACE reads, holding one entry per CDR3 protein. The sample holds 40,000 to 55,000 distinct CDR3 sequences, about 23% seen once. Of note for this clonotype: What it binds is not known.

This receptor was identified in an adult who was a healthcare worker with PCR-confirmed SARS-CoV-2 infection or an uninfected control (not recorded which). The J gene is TRBJ1-2, the V gene TRBV7-9; D perhaps matches TRBD1 (6 bases). Sequenced here: whole blood, sampled at baseline. CDR3 bases: TGTGCCAGCAGCCCCAAGGGGGGCGCGTATGGCTACACCTTC. Its protein product is CASSPKGGAYGYTF. The full variable domain, in which reference TRBV7-9 and TRBJ1-2 provide the parts outside the CDR3, is DTGVSQNPRHKITKRGQNVTFRCDPISEHNRLYWYRQTLGQGPEFLTYFQNEAQLEKSRLLSDRFSAERPKGSFSTLEIQRTEQGDSAMYLCASSPKGGAYGYTFGSGTRLTVV.